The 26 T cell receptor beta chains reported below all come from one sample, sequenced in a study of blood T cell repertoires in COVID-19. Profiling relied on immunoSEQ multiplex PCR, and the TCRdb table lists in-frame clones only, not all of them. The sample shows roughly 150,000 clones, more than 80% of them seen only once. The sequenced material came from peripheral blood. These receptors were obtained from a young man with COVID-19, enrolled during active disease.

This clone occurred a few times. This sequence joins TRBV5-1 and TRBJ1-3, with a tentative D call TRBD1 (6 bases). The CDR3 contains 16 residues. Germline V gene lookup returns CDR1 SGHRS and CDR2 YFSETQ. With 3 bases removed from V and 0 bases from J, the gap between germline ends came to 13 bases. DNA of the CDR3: TGCGCCAGCAGCTCGCTAACAGGGACCTCTGGAAACACCATATATTTT. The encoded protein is CASSSLTGTSGNTIYF.

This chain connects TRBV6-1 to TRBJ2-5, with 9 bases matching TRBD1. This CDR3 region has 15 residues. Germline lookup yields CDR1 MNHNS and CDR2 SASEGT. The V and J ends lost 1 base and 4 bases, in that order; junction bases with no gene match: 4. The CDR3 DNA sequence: TGTGCCAGCAGTGAAGATGGGACAGGGCCAGAGACCCAGTACTTC. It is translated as CASSEDGTGPETQYF.

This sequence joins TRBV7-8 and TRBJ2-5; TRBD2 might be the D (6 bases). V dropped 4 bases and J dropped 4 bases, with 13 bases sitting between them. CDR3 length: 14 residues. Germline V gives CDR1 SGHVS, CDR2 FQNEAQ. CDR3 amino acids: CASSSLGGVETQYF. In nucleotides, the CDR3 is TGTGCCAGCAGCTCCCTCGGGGGAGTAGAGACCCAGTACTTC.

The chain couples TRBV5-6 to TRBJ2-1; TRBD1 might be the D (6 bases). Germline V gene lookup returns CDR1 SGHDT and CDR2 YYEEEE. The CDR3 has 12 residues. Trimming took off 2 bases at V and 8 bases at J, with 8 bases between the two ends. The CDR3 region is CASSLQGYEQFF. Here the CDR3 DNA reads TGTGCCAGCAGCTTACAGGGCTATGAGCAGTTCTTC.

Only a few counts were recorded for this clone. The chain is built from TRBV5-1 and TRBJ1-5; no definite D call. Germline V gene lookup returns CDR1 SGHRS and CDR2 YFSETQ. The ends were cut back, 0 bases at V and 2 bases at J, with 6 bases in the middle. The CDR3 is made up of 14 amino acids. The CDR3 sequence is CASSLDPGNQPQHF. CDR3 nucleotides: TGCGCCAGCAGCTTGGACCCAGGCAATCAGCCCCAGCATTTT. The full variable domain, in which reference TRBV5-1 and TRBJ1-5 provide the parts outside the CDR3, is KAGVTQTPRYLIKTRGQQVTLSCSPISGHRSVSWYQQTPGQGLQFLFEYFSETQRNKGNFPGRFSGRQFSNSRSEMNVSTLELGDSALYLCASSLDPGNQPQHFGDGTRLSIL.

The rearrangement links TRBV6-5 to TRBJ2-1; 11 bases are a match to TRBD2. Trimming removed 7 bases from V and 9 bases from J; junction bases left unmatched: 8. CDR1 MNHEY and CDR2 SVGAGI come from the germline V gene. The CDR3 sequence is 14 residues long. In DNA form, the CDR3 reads TGTGCCAGCAAGGGATTAGCGGGAGGGAGTGAGCAGTTCTTC. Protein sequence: CASKGLAGGSEQFF.

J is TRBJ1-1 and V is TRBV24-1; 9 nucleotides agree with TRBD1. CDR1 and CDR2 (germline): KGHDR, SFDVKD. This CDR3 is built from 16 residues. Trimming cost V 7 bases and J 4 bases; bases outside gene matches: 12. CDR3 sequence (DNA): TGTGCCACCAGACCGGGACAGGGTGAGATTGCCACTGAAGCTTTCTTT. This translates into CATRPGQGEIATEAFF.

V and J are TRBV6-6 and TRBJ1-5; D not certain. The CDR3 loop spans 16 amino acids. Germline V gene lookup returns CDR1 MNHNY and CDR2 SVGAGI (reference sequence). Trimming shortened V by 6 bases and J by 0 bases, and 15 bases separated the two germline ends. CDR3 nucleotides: TGTGCCAGCAGCACCAATAAGAGATATAGCAATCAGCCCCAGCATTTT. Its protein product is CASSTNKRYSNQPQHF.

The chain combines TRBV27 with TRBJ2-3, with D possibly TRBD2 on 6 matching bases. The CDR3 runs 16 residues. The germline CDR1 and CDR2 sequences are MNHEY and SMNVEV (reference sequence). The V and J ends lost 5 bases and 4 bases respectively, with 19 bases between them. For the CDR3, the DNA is TGTGCCAGCAGTCGAAATCCCGCCGGGGAGGCAGATACGCAGTATTTT. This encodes CASSRNPAGEADTQYF.

The chain's CDR3 is CASSWGVYEQYF. For the CDR3, the DNA is TGTGCCAGCAGTTGGGGGGTCTACGAGCAGTACTTC. The chain employs TRBV25-1 and TRBJ2-7; possible D gene TRBD2, 6 bases. The germline CDR1 and CDR2 sequences are MGHDK and SYGVNS. The V gene lost 5 bases and the J gene lost 3 bases, with 8 bases spanning the gap. The CDR3 is 12 residues long.

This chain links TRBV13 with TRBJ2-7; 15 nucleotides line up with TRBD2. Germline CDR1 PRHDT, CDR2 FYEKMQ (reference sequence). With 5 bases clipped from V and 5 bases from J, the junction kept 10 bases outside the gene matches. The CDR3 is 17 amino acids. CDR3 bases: TGTGCCAGCAGCCCGGGACTAGCGGGAGGACAAGCGGACGAGCAGTACTTC. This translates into CASSPGLAGGQADEQYF.

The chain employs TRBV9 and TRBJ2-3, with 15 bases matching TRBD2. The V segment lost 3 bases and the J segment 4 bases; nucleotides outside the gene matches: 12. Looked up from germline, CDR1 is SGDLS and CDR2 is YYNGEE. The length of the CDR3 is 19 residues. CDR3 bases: TGTGCCAGCAGCGGGGAGGGGACTAGCGGGAGGTCCGGGCCAGATACGCAGTATTTT. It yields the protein CASSGEGTSGRSGPDTQYF. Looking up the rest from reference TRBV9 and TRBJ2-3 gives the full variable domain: DSGVTQTPKHLITATGQRVTLRCSPRSGDLSVYWYQQSLDQGLQFLIQYYNGEERAKGNILERFSAQQFPDLHSELNLSSLELGDSALYFCASSGEGTSGRSGPDTQYFGPGTRLTVL.

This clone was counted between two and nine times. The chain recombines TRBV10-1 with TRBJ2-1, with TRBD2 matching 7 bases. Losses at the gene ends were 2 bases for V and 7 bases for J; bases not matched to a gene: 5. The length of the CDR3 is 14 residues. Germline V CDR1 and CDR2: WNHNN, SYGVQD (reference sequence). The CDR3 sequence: CASSEAGDWNEQFF. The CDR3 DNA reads TGCGCCAGCAGTGAGGCGGGAGATTGGAATGAGCAGTTCTTC.

DNA for the CDR3: TGTGCCAGCAGTGTCGGGACAGGGGGATTCAATGAGCAGTTCTTC. Amino acids: CASSVGTGGFNEQFF. The chain combines TRBV9 with TRBJ2-1, with 11 bases aligning to TRBD1. Germline CDR1 is SGDLS and CDR2 is YYNGEE. This CDR3 contains 15 residues. Unmatched junction bases numbered 7, after V lost 5 bases and J lost 6 bases.

As DNA, the CDR3 is TGTGCCTGGAGTGTTGAGACTAGCGTTTACAATGAGCAGTTCTTC. Residues: CAWSVETSVYNEQFF. The V and J genes are TRBV30 and TRBJ2-1; 8 nucleotides line up with TRBD2. CDR3 length equals 15 residues. The germline V gene encodes CDR1 GTSNPN and CDR2 SVGIG (reference sequence). V was pared by 0 bases and J by 4 bases, with 5 bases of the junction left unmatched.

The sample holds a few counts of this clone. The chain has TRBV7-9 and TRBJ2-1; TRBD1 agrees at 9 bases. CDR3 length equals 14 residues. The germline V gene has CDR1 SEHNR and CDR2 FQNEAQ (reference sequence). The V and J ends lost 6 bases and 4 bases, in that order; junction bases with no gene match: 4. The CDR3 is CASSRTGVYNEQFF. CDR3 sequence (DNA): TGTGCCAGCAGTCGGACAGGGGTTTACAATGAGCAGTTCTTC.

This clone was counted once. The CDR3 bases are TGTGCCAGCAGCTTAGGCTCGACAGGGCCCTACAGCTCCTACGAGCAGTACTTC. Residues: CASSLGSTGPYSSYEQYF. V is TRBV7-6 and J is TRBJ2-7, with TRBD1 matching over 7 bases. The length of the CDR3 is 18 residues. The ends lost 1 base at V and 0 bases at J; junction bases unmatched: 12. CDR1 and CDR2 (germline): SGHVS, FNYEAQ.

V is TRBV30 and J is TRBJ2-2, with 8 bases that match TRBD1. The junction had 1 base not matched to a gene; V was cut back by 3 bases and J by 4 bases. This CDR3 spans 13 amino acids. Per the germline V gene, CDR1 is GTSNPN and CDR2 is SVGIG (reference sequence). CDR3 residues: CAWRQGGTGELFF. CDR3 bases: TGTGCCTGGAGACAGGGGGGCACCGGGGAGCTGTTTTTT.

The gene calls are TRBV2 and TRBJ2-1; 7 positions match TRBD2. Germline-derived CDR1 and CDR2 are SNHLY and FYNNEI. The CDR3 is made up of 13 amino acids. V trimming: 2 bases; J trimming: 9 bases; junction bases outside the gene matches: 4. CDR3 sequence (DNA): TGTGCCAGCAGTGAACGGACTAGGATTGAGCAGTTCTTC. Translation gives CASSERTRIEQFF.

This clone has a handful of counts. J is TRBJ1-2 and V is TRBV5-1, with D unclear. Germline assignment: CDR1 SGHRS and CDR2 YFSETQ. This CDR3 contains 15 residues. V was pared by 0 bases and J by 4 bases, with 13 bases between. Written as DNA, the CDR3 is TGCGCCAGCAGCTTGGCCCCGGAGGGAGGCTATGGCTACACCTTC. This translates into CASSLAPEGGYGYTF.

CDR3: CASRPGQGANEQFF. Here the CDR3 DNA reads TGTGCCAGCCGACCGGGACAGGGGGCGAATGAGCAGTTCTTC. The gene calls are TRBV2 and TRBJ2-1; 12 nucleotides agree with TRBD1. The CDR3 sequence is 14 residues long. Germline lookup yields CDR1 SNHLY and CDR2 FYNNEI. V was pared by 8 bases and J by 7 bases, with 6 bases of the junction left unmatched.

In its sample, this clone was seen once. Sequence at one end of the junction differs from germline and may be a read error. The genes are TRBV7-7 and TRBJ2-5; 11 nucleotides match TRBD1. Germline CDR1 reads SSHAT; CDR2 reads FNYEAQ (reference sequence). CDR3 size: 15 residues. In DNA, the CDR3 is TGTGCTAGCAGCTTAGGGACAGGGGGAGGCGAGACCCAGTACTTC. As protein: CASSLGTGGGETQYF.

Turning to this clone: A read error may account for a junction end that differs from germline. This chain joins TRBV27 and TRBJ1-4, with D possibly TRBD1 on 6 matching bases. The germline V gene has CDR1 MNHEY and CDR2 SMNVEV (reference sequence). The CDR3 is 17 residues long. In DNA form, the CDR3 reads TGTGCCAGCAGTAGCATAAAAGTCAGGGGAACTAATGAAAAACTGCTTTTT. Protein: CASSSIKVRGTNEKLLF.

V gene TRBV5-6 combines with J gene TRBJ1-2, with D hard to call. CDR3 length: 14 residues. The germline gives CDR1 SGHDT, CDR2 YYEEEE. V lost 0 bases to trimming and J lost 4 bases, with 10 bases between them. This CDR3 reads CASSLVGLLYGYTF. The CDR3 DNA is TGTGCCAGCAGCTTGGTTGGACTTCTCTATGGCTACACCTTC.

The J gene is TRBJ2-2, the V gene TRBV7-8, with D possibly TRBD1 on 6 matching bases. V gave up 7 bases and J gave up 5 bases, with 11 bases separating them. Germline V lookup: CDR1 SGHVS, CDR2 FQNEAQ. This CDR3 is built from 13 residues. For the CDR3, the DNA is TGTGCCAGCACCCCGAGGGGGACCGGGGAGCTGTTTTTT. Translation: CASTPRGTGELFF.

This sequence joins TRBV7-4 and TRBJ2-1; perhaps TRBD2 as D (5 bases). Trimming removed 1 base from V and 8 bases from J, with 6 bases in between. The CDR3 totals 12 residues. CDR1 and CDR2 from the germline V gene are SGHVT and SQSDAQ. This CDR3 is CASSLDGDEQFF. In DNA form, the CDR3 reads TGTGCCAGCAGCTTAGACGGGGATGAGCAGTTCTTC.